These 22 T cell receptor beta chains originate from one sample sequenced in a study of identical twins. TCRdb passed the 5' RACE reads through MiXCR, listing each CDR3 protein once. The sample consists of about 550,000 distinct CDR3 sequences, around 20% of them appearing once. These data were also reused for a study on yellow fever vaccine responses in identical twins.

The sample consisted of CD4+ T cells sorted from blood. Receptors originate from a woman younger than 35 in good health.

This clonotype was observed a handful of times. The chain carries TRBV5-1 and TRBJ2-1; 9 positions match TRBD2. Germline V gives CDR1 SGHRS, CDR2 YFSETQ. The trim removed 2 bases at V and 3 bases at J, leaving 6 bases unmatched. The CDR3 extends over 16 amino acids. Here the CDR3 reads CASSLISGSVYNEQFF. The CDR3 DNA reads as TGCGCCAGCAGCTTAATTAGCGGGAGCGTCTACAATGAGCAGTTCTTC. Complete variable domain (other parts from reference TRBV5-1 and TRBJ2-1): KAGVTQTPRYLIKTRGQQVTLSCSPISGHRSVSWYQQTPGQGLQFLFEYFSETQRNKGNFPGRFSGRQFSNSRSEMNVSTLELGDSALYLCASSLISGSVYNEQFFGPGTRLTVL.

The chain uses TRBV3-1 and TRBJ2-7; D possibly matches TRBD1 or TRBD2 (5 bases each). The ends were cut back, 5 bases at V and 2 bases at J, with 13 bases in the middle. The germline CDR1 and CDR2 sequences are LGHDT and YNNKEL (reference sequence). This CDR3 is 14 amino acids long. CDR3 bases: TGTGCCAGCAGCGACCGGGACCGCGCCTACGAGCAGTACGTC. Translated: CASSDRDRAYEQYV.

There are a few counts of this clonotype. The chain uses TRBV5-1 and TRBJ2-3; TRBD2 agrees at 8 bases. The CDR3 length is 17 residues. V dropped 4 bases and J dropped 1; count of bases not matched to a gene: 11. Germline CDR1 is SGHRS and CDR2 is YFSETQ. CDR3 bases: TGCGCCAGCAGCCTCCGACCGAATAGCGGGGGCACAGATACGCAGTATTTT. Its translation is CASSLRPNSGGTDTQYF.

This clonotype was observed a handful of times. The CDR3 coding sequence is TGTGCCAGCAGCGTGACCGGGACGGCCGTCTACAATGAGCAGTTCTTC. Protein product: CASSVTGTAVYNEQFF. The genes are TRBV9 and TRBJ2-1; the D gene could be TRBD1 or TRBD2 (5 bases each). The CDR3 runs to 16 residues. With 2 bases removed from V and 3 bases from J, the gap between germline ends came to 15 bases. CDR1 and CDR2 (germline): SGDLS, YYNGEE. The full variable domain, rest sourced from reference TRBV9 and TRBJ2-1, is DSGVTQTPKHLITATGQRVTLRCSPRSGDLSVYWYQQSLDQGLQFLIQYYNGEERAKGNILERFSAQQFPDLHSELNLSSLELGDSALYFCASSVTGTAVYNEQFFGPGTRLTVL.

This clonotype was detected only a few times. CDR3 in DNA: TGTGCCAGCAGTTACTCAGTGAGGAGGGCCTTCACAGATACGCAGTATTTT. Translating it yields CASSYSVRRAFTDTQYF. The chain couples TRBV6-2 or TRBV6-3 to TRBJ2-3; D perhaps matches TRBD2 (6 bases). This CDR3 has 17 residues. V shed 0 bases and J shed 2 bases, with 15 bases lying between them. Germline CDR1 MNHEY, CDR2 SVGEGT.

The DNA for the CDR3 is TGTGCCAGCAGCTCAAACGGACTAGCGGGGGTAGATACGCAGTATTTT. Residues: CASSSNGLAGVDTQYF. The chain recombines TRBV7-9 with TRBJ2-3, with 13 bases identical to TRBD2. Trimming at V came to 4 bases and at J to 5 bases, leaving 6 bases not matched to a gene. The CDR3 runs to 16 residues. Germline V gene lookup returns CDR1 SEHNR and CDR2 FQNEAQ (reference sequence).

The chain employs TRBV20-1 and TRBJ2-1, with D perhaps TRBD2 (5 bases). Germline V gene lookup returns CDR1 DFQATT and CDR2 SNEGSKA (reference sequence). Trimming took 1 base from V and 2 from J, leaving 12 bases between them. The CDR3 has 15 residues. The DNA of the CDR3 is TGCAGTGCTAGAGTGGGCGGGTTCGCCTACAATGAGCAGTTCTTC. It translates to CSARVGGFAYNEQFF.

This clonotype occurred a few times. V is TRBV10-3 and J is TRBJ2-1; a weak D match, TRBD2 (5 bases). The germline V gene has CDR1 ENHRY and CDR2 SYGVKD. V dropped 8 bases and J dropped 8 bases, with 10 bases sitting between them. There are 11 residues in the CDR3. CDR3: CAIGEADEQFF. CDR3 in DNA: TGTGCCATCGGCGAAGCGGATGAGCAGTTCTTC.

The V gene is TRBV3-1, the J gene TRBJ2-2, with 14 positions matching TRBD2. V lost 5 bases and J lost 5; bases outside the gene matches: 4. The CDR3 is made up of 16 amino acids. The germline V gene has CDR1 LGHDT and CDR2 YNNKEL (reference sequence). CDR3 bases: TGTGCCAGCAGCTGGGGACTAGCGGGAGAAACCGGGGAGCTGTTTTTT. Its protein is CASSWGLAGETGELFF.

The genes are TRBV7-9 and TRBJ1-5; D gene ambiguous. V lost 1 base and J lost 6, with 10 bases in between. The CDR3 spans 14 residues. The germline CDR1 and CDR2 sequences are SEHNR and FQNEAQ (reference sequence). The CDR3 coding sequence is TGTGCCAGCAGCTTAGAAAGTGGGCTTCAGCCCCAGCATTTT. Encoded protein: CASSLESGLQPQHF. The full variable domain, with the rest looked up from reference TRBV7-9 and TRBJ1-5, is DTGVSQNPRHKITKRGQNVTFRCDPISEHNRLYWYRQTLGQGPEFLTYFQNEAQLEKSRLLSDRFSAERPKGSFSTLEIQRTEQGDSAMYLCASSLESGLQPQHFGDGTRLSIL.

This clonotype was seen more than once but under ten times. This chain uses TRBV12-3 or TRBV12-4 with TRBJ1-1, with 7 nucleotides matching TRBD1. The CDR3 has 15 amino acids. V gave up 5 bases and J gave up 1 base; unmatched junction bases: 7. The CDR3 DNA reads TGTGCCAGCAGTAAGGGACAGTTTTGGAACACTGAAGCTTTCTTT. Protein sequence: CASSKGQFWNTEAFF.

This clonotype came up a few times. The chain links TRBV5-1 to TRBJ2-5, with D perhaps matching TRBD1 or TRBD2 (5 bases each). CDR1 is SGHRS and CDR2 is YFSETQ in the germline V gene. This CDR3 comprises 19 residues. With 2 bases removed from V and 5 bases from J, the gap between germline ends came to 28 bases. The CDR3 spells CASSFGQHTIEGMMETQYF. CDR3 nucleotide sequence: TGCGCCAGCAGCTTCGGCCAGCACACCATCGAGGGGATGATGGAGACCCAGTACTTC.

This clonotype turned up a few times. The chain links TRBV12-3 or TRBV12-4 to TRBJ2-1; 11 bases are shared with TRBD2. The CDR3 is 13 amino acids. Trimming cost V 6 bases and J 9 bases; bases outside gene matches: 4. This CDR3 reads CASRGLAVGEQFF. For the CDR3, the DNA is TGTGCCAGCAGGGGACTAGCGGTAGGTGAGCAGTTCTTC.

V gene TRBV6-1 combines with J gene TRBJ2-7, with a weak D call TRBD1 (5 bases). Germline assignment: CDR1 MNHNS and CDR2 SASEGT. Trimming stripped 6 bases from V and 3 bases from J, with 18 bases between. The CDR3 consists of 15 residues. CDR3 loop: CASRDQGAQYYEQYF. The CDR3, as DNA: TGTGCCAGCAGAGACCAGGGCGCGCAGTACTACGAGCAGTACTTC.

The DNA of the CDR3 is TGTGCCAGCAGTTTCACAGGGACGGACGGGAGCTACACCTTC. This gives the protein CASSFTGTDGSYTF. V and J are TRBV12-3 or TRBV12-4 and TRBJ1-2; D might be TRBD1 (6 bases). The CDR3 spans 14 residues. Trimming took off 3 bases at V and 9 bases at J, with 17 bases between the two ends.

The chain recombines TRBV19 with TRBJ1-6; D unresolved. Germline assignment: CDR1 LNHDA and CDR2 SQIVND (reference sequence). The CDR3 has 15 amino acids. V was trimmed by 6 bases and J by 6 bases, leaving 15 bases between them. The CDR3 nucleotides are TGTGCCAGTAGCGCCCGGGAGGACTTTAATTCACCCCTCCACTTT. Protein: CASSAREDFNSPLHF.

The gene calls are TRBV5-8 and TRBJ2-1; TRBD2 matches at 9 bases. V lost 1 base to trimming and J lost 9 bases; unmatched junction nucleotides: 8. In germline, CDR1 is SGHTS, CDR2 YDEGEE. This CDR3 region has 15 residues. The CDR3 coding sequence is TGTGCCAGCAGCTTGATCGCGGGGGGGCCCTTTGAGCAGTTCTTC. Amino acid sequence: CASSLIAGGPFEQFF.

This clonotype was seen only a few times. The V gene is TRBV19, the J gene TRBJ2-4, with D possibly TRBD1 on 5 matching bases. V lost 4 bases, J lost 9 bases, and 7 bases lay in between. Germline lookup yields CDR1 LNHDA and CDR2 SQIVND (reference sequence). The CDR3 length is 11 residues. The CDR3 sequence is CASSTGRIQYF. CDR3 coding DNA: TGTGCCAGTAGTACAGGGCGCATTCAGTACTTC.

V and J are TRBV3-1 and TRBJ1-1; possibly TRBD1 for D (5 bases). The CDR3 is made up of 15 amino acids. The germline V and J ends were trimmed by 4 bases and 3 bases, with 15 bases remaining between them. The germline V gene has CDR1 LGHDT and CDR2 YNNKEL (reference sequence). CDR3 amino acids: CASSPRWGGDTEAFF. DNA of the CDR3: TGTGCCAGCAGCCCCCGTTGGGGAGGGGACACTGAAGCTTTCTTT.

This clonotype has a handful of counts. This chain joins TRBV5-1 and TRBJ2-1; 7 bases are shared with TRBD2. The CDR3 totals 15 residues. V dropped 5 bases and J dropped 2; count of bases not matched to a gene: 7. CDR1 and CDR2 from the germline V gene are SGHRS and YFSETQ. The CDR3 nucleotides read TGCGCCAGCAGGGGCGGGAGCCCCCCCTACAATGAGCAGTTCTTC. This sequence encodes CASRGGSPPYNEQFF.

The CDR3 bases are TGTGCCACCAGTGATTTGCCAGGGGGACAAGAGACCCAGTACTTC. It codes for CATSDLPGGQETQYF. The chain joins TRBV24-1 to TRBJ2-5, with TRBD1 matching 7 bases. The CDR3 consists of 15 residues. The V and J ends lost 0 bases and 2 bases, in that order; junction bases with no gene match: 2. Per the germline V gene, CDR1 is KGHDR and CDR2 is SFDVKD.

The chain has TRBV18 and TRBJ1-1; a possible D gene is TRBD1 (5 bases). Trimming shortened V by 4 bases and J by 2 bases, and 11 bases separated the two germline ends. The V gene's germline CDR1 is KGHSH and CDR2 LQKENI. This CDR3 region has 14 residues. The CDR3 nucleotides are TGTGCCAGCTCACAGGAGACAGCCAACACTGAAGCTTTCTTT. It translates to CASSQETANTEAFF.